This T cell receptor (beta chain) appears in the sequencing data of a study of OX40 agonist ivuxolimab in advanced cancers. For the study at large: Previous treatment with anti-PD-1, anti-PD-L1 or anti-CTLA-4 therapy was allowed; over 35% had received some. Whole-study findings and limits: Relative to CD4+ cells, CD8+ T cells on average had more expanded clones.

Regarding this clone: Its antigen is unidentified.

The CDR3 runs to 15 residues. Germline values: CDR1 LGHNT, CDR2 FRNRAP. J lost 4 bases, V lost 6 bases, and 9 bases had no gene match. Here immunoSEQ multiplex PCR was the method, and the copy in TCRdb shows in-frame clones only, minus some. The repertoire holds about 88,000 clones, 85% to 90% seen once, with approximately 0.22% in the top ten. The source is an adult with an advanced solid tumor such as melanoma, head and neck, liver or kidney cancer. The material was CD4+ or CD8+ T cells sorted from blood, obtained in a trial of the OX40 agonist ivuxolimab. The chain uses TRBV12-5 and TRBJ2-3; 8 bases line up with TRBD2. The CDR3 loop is CASGHSSGGADTQYF. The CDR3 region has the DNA TGTGCTAGTGGCCACTCCAGCGGGGGCGCAGATACGCAGTATTTT.